Presented here are 8 T cell receptor beta chains from one specimen sequenced in a study of shared clonotypes between healthy human individuals. Profiling relied on immunoSEQ multiplex PCR, and the TCRdb table lists in-frame clones only, not all of them. Among about 2.4 million clones listed, about 92% were seen once. What was sequenced was naive CD4+ T cells sorted from blood. Stated subset: CD45RA+ positively selected. These receptors were obtained from a man aged 18 to 29 in good health.

The gene calls are TRBV7-2 and TRBJ2-5; possibly TRBD2 for D (5 bases). V was shortened by 5 bases and J by 1 base, with 14 bases between the two germline ends. The CDR3 has 15 residues. The germline V gene has CDR1 SGHTA and CDR2 FQGNSA. The chain's CDR3 is CASSPEVQPQETQYF. CDR3 nucleotides: TGTGCCAGCAGCCCGGAGGTGCAGCCCCAAGAGACCCAGTACTTC.

The chain uses TRBV6-1 and TRBJ1-2, with D hard to call. Germline V lookup: CDR1 MNHNS, CDR2 SASEGT. With 6 bases removed from V and 3 bases from J, the gap between germline ends came to 17 bases. This CDR3 is built from 15 residues. The CDR3 region is CASSPADGVYYGYTF. DNA of the CDR3: TGTGCCAGCAGCCCAGCGGATGGGGTCTACTATGGCTACACCTTC.

In nucleotides, the CDR3 is TGTGCCAGCAGACCTCGACTTTTGGCCTACGAGCAGTACTTC. Protein product: CASRPRLLAYEQYF. The chain carries TRBV2 and TRBJ2-7; no clear D. This CDR3 region has 14 residues. V was cut by 6 bases and J by 2 bases, with 14 bases left in between. The germline gives CDR1 SNHLY, CDR2 FYNNEI.

The rearrangement uses TRBV9 and TRBJ1-5; D not certain. V shed 4 bases and J shed 3 bases, with 14 bases lying between them. CDR1 SGDLS and CDR2 YYNGEE come from the germline V gene. This CDR3 contains 15 residues. CDR3 nucleotides: TGTGCCAGCAGCCCACGAGGGCAGGACAATCAGCCCCAGCATTTT. Encoded protein: CASSPRGQDNQPQHF.

The chain has TRBV2 and TRBJ2-4, with unresolved D. The V gene lost 3 bases and the J gene lost 0 bases, with 3 bases spanning the gap. Germline assignment: CDR1 SNHLY and CDR2 FYNNEI. The CDR3 has 13 amino acids. In DNA, the CDR3 is TGTGCCAGCAGTGACCCAGCCAAAAACATTCAGTACTTC. Translation: CASSDPAKNIQYF.

On this clone: Other nucleotide sequences in the sample specify the same CDR3. The chain uses TRBV20-1 and TRBJ2-7; D remains unclear. Germline assignment: CDR1 DFQATT and CDR2 SNEGSKA (reference sequence). V shed 0 bases and J shed 6 bases, with 6 bases lying between them. CDR3 length equals 11 residues. The CDR3 nucleotides read TGCAGTGCTAGAGATCATCCCGAGCAGTACTTC. Protein product: CSARDHPEQYF.

This chain links TRBV25-1 with TRBJ2-1; 14 nucleotides match TRBD2. Trimming cost V 6 bases and J 5 bases; bases outside gene matches: 3. The germline V gene encodes CDR1 MGHDK and CDR2 SYGVNS. The CDR3 loop spans 15 amino acids. CDR3 DNA: TGTGCCAGCAGGACTAGCGGGGGGGCGAACAATGAGCAGTTCTTC. Translating it yields CASRTSGGANNEQFF.

The chain carries TRBV18 and TRBJ2-3, with 12 bases matching TRBD2. Germline V CDR1 and CDR2: KGHSH, LQKENI. With 3 bases clipped from V and 5 bases from J, the junction kept 12 bases outside the gene matches. The CDR3 extends over 18 amino acids. CDR3 nucleotide sequence: TGTGCCAGCTCACCGGTCCTGACTAGCGGGAGAATATTAGATACGCAGTATTTT. Encoded protein: CASSPVLTSGRILDTQYF.